Presented here are 26 T cell receptor beta chains from one specimen sequenced in a study of T cells after yellow fever vaccination. One entry per CDR3 protein, called by TCRdb with MiXCR from the 5' RACE reads. The sample lists under 400,000 distinct CDR3 sequences, approximately 10% occurring once. Sequencing used PBMCs, obtained on the day of the first yellow fever vaccination. The source is a man aged 18 to 30 who received the YFV17D yellow fever vaccine.

This clonotype showed up many times. The V and J genes are TRBV5-1 and TRBJ1-1; D may be TRBD1 (6 bases). This CDR3 has 14 amino acids. V was trimmed by 0 bases and J by 7 bases, leaving 13 bases between them. Germline CDR1 and CDR2: SGHRS and YFSETQ. The CDR3 loop is CASSLDPGESEAFF. CDR3 in DNA: TGCGCCAGCAGCTTGGACCCAGGGGAGAGTGAAGCTTTCTTT.

CDR3 sequence (DNA): TGTGCCAGCAGCCAACCCGGGACAGGTATCAATCAGCCCCAGCATTTT. Protein sequence: CASSQPGTGINQPQHF. The chain combines TRBV4-2 with TRBJ1-5, with 8 bases that match TRBD1. Losses at the gene ends were 2 bases for V and 3 bases for J; bases not matched to a gene: 6. CDR3 size: 16 residues. Germline CDR1 LGHNA, CDR2 YNFKEQ.

This clonotype has a handful of counts. The chain combines TRBV20-1 with TRBJ1-6, with D uncertain. The CDR3 is 17 residues long. V lost 1 base and J lost 3, with 16 bases in between. Germline CDR1 DFQATT, CDR2 SNEGSKA (reference sequence). In DNA form, the CDR3 reads TGCAGTGCTAGAGTCGAAGAGGTCGGCGGCTATAATTCACCCCTCCACTTT. Its protein product is CSARVEEVGGYNSPLHF.

This clonotype was observed a handful of times. This chain uses TRBV11-1 with TRBJ2-6, with D maybe TRBD1 (6 bases). Deletions cut 3 bases from V and 3 bases from J, with 21 bases between. CDR1 SGHAT and CDR2 FQDESV come from the germline V gene (reference sequence). The CDR3 is 19 amino acids. For the CDR3, the DNA is TGTGCCAGCAGCTTTGGCCAGGGGACAACTGAAGGTGGGGCCAACGTCCTGACTTTC. This encodes CASSFGQGTTEGGANVLTF.

The chain links TRBV6-1 to TRBJ2-7, with no clear D. This CDR3 region has 14 residues. V lost 1 base and J 4 bases, leaving 11 bases between the germline ends. CDR1 MNHNS and CDR2 SASEGT come from the germline V gene. The CDR3 region is CASSEDRTLYEQYF. The CDR3 DNA reads as TGTGCCAGCAGTGAAGATAGGACCCTTTACGAGCAGTACTTC.

This clonotype appeared many times. This chain uses TRBV5-1 with TRBJ2-4; tentatively, D is TRBD2 (5 bases). Germline CDR1 is SGHRS and CDR2 is YFSETQ. Trimming removed 4 bases at V and 0 bases at J, with 14 bases between. The length of the CDR3 is 16 residues. The CDR3 DNA follows: TGCGCCAGCAGCCCTGGAGGAAGTCTAGCCAAAAACATTCAGTACTTC. This encodes CASSPGGSLAKNIQYF.

This clonotype appeared a few times. V is TRBV12-5 and J is TRBJ2-7; either TRBD1 or TRBD2 may supply D (5 bases each). The CDR3 runs to 16 residues. The V gene's germline CDR1 is LGHNT and CDR2 FRNRAP. V was clipped by 3 bases and J by 4 bases, with 19 bases between them. The CDR3 protein is CASGFRDQGSTYEQYV. The CDR3 DNA is TGTGCTAGTGGTTTCCGGGACCAGGGTTCCACATACGAGCAGTACGTC.

This clonotype was detected only a few times. The J gene is TRBJ1-4, the V gene TRBV15; perhaps TRBD1 as D (5 bases). The CDR3 has 15 residues. The germline V and J ends were trimmed by 9 bases and 3 bases, with 17 bases remaining between them. Looked up from germline, CDR1 is LNHNV and CDR2 is YYDKDF (reference sequence). The CDR3 bases are TGTGCCACTACCGACGGGGCATCCCCTAATGAAAAACTGTTTTTT. This translates into CATTDGASPNEKLFF.

In its sample, this clonotype was seen a few times. The rearrangement joins TRBV6-1 to TRBJ2-2, with 8 bases matching TRBD1. The CDR3 covers 14 residues. Per germline, CDR1 MNHNS and CDR2 SASEGT. V was pared by 8 bases and J by 5 bases, with 7 bases of the junction left unmatched. CDR3 DNA sequence: TGTGCCAGCTCTCGGACAGGGAGGACCGGGGAGCTGTTTTTT. The encoded protein is CASSRTGRTGELFF.

In its sample, this clonotype was seen many times. CDR3 protein: CASSLQGLNTEAFF. In nucleotides, the CDR3 is TGTGCCAGCAGTTTACAGGGACTGAACACTGAAGCTTTCTTT. The rearrangement joins TRBV6-5 to TRBJ1-1; tentative D call: TRBD1 (6 bases). CDR3 length: 14 residues. V was clipped by 4 bases and J by 0 bases, with 9 bases between them. Germline V gene sequence: CDR1 MNHEY, CDR2 SVGAGI.

The CDR3 sequence: CASSIRQSYSYEQYF. CDR3 in DNA: TGTGCCAGCAGCATCCGACAGAGTTACTCCTACGAGCAGTACTTC. V usage is TRBV7-2 and J usage is TRBJ2-7; D may be TRBD1 (5 bases). Germline CDR1 reads SGHTA; CDR2 reads FQGNSA. V lost 5 bases to trimming and J lost 0 bases, with 14 bases between them. The CDR3 sequence is 15 residues long.

The V gene is TRBV27, the J gene TRBJ1-2, with D possibly matching TRBD1 (6 bases). Germline CDR1 is MNHEY and CDR2 is SMNVEV (reference sequence). V was pared by 6 bases and J by 1 base, with 9 bases between. The CDR3 has 13 residues. In DNA, the CDR3 is TGTGCCAGCAGACAGGGAAATAACTATGGCTACACCTTC. This translates into CASRQGNNYGYTF.

This clonotype was seen ten or more times. The chain employs TRBV7-2 and TRBJ2-1, with 14 bases matching TRBD2. Looked up from germline, CDR1 is SGHTA and CDR2 is FQGNSA. Trimming at V came to 6 bases and at J to 9 bases, leaving 7 bases not matched to a gene. There are 15 residues in the CDR3. In DNA, the CDR3 is TGTGCCAGCAGACCCAGACTAGCGGGGGGGCTTGAGCAGTTCTTC. It encodes CASRPRLAGGLEQFF.

This clonotype was found many times. V usage is TRBV7-2 and J usage is TRBJ1-1, with 9 bases lining up with TRBD1. The CDR3 runs to 13 residues. In germline, CDR1 is SGHTA, CDR2 FQGNSA. Trimming took 4 bases from V and 10 from J; bases not matched to a gene: 7. This CDR3 reads CASSSRGDRAAFF. The CDR3 DNA sequence: TGTGCCAGCAGCTCGAGGGGGGACAGGGCAGCTTTCTTT.

This rearrangement joins TRBV20-1 to TRBJ2-3; 12 bases line up with TRBD2. J was trimmed by 4 bases and V by 0 bases; bases with no gene match: 5. Looked up from germline, CDR1 is DFQATT and CDR2 is SNEGSKA (reference sequence). The CDR3 has 16 amino acids. Written as DNA, the CDR3 is TGCAGTGCTAGAGATCGGGCTAGCGGGGGGGCAGATACGCAGTATTTT. Protein product: CSARDRASGGADTQYF.

This clonotype was found a few times. The genes are TRBV7-2 and TRBJ2-2, with TRBD1 as a possible D gene (6 bases). Per germline, CDR1 SGHTA and CDR2 FQGNSA. V was cut by 5 bases and J by 4 bases, with 14 bases left in between. The CDR3 totals 15 residues. The CDR3 DNA follows: TGTGCCAGCAGCATATTTTCAGGGGTCACCGGGGAGCTGTTTTTT. It codes for CASSIFSGVTGELFF.

The rearrangement uses TRBV7-2 and TRBJ2-1, with a possible D match to TRBD2 (5 bases). This CDR3 comprises 16 residues. V dropped 1 base and J dropped 3 bases, with 13 bases sitting between them. The V gene's germline CDR1 is SGHTA and CDR2 FQGNSA. The CDR3 nucleotides are TGTGCCAGCAGCTTAGGGGCTAGCTTGTACTACAATGAGCAGTTCTTC. It codes for CASSLGASLYYNEQFF.

The J gene is TRBJ1-5, the V gene TRBV11-2; D is unclear. The CDR3 sequence is 13 residues long. Germline V CDR1 and CDR2: SGHAT, FQNNGV. Trimming removed 3 bases from V and 5 bases from J, with 8 bases in between. The CDR3 DNA reads as TGTGCCAGCAGCTTTGCCGGAGATCAGCCCCAGCATTTT. This encodes CASSFAGDQPQHF. Variable domain in full (rest from reference TRBV11-2 and TRBJ1-5): EAGVAQSPRYKIIEKRQSVAFWCNPISGHATLYWYQQILGQGPKLLIQFQNNGVVDDSQLPKDRFSAERLKGVDSTLKIQPAKLEDSAVYLCASSFAGDQPQHFGDGTRLSIL.

The DNA of the CDR3 is TGTGCCAGCAGCTTGTCAGGGGAATCCGGGGAGCTGTTTTTT. Its protein is CASSLSGESGELFF. The chain joins TRBV7-3 to TRBJ2-2; possible D gene TRBD1, 6 bases. Per the germline V gene, CDR1 is SGHTA and CDR2 is FQGTGA. This CDR3 contains 14 residues. The V end was cut by 3 bases, the J end by 6 bases, with 11 bases between.

At least ten counts were recorded for this clonotype. The gene calls are TRBV7-2 and TRBJ2-7; the D gene could be TRBD1 or TRBD2 (6 bases each). The CDR3 is made up of 14 amino acids. V was trimmed by 5 bases and J by 5 bases, leaving 16 bases between them. From germline, CDR1 is SGHTA and CDR2 FQGNSA. The CDR3 sequence: CASSPQWRDNEQYF. CDR3 DNA: TGTGCCAGCAGCCCGCAGTGGAGGGACAACGAGCAGTACTTC.

This chain uses TRBV7-2 with TRBJ2-7, with 9 bases aligning to TRBD1. V trimming: 4 bases; J trimming: 6 bases; junction bases outside the gene matches: 4. The CDR3 totals 13 residues. CDR1 is SGHTA and CDR2 is FQGNSA in the germline V gene. CDR3 region: CASSSTGGGEQYV. The DNA for the CDR3 is TGTGCCAGCAGCTCAACAGGGGGCGGCGAGCAGTACGTC.

The gene calls are TRBV7-2 and TRBJ2-7; the D gene is possibly TRBD2 (7 bases). This CDR3 has 16 amino acids. The ends were cut back, 4 bases at V and 3 bases at J, with 19 bases in the middle. Germline values: CDR1 SGHTA, CDR2 FQGNSA. This CDR3 is CASSSLGGGGYYEQYF. In DNA form, the CDR3 reads TGTGCCAGCAGCTCCCTTGGGGGGGGCGGGTACTACGAGCAGTACTTC.

This clonotype occurred many times. The chain is built from TRBV7-2 and TRBJ2-7, with a tentative D call TRBD2 (7 bases). V was pared by 1 base and J by 0 bases, with 13 bases between. The CDR3 runs to 16 residues. Germline V lookup: CDR1 SGHTA, CDR2 FQGNSA. In nucleotides, the CDR3 is TGTGCCAGCAGCTTAGTGGGCGGGGGCCGCTCCTACGAGCAGTACTTC. Its protein is CASSLVGGGRSYEQYF.

The chain combines TRBV2 with TRBJ2-1; 10 nucleotides agree with TRBD2. The length of the CDR3 is 17 residues. Germline values: CDR1 SNHLY, CDR2 FYNNEI. The J segment lost 1 base and the V segment lost 7 bases, leaving 10 bases of the junction unmatched. This chain's CDR3 is CASIPSGGAESYNEQFF. The CDR3 DNA reads as TGTGCCAGCATCCCCAGCGGGGGGGCCGAATCCTACAATGAGCAGTTCTTC.

The rearrangement uses TRBV5-5 and TRBJ2-5; D not certain. The V and J ends lost 4 bases and 7 bases respectively, with 14 bases between them. The CDR3 is 13 amino acids. CDR1 and CDR2 from the germline V gene are SGHKS and YYEKEE (reference sequence). CDR3 nucleotide sequence: TGTGCCAGCAGCCCTGTGTTCGTATGGACCCAGTACTTC. Translating it yields CASSPVFVWTQYF.

The chain employs TRBV4-3 and TRBJ2-1; D remains unclear. Germline V gene lookup returns CDR1 LGHNA and CDR2 YSLEER. The CDR3 is 14 residues long. V was pared by 4 bases and J by 0 bases, with 7 bases between. The CDR3 DNA reads as TGCGCCAGCAGCCTGAAAAGCTCCTACAATGAGCAGTTCTTC. Encoded protein: CASSLKSSYNEQFF.